The source of this T cell receptor beta chain is a study of regulatory T cells in long-lasting Graves disease. Overall study context: Persistent Graves' disease denoted over 5 years of antithyroid drugs plus positive TSH receptor antibodies.

The time point was: persistent/refractory GD, antithyroid drugs over 5 years with positive TRAb. After RNA was extracted from PBMCs, the TCR library was made from it. The collection involved drawing nine milliliters of peripheral blood into EDTA tubes. Libraries of TCR beta came from iRepertoire HTBI primers plus Arm-PCR of CDR3 regions. In the original analysis: Spanning all samples, the identified segments comprised 60 to 70 TRBV and approximately 15 TRBJ. From the multiplex PCR reads, TCRdb called clonotypes with MiXCR, one entry per CDR3 protein. The V and J calls here are based on TCRdb, not the publication. This table has around 460,000 distinct CDR3 sequences, roughly 22% appearing once. Whole-study findings and limits: Limited sample numbers may have lowered accuracy.

This clonotype has only a few counts. Antigen unknown. Germline V gene sequence: CDR1 SGDLS, CDR2 YYNGEE. Between the trimmed V and J ends, which lost 3 bases and 5 bases, there was a span of 11 bases. The CDR3 is 13 amino acids. The chain recombines TRBV9 with TRBJ2-5; D gene ambiguous. The specimen comprised peripheral blood mononuclear cells (PBMCs), sampled when the disease was refractory, from a patient treated with antithyroid drugs. The sequence was collected from a female donor with Graves disease. The CDR3, as DNA: TGTGCCAGCAGCGCGCGGAACTGGGAGACCCAGTACTTC. Translation gives CASSARNWETQYF.